This T cell receptor (beta chain) was captured by sequencing in a study of blood T cells in healthy people across ages. Primed by a sample-barcoded 5' primer and a J-beta primer mix, a second PCR proceeded for roughly 7 to 12 cycles. From the 5' RACE reads, TCRdb called clonotypes with MiXCR, one entry per CDR3 protein. The profile shows approximately 690,000 distinct CDR3 sequences, 58% of them singletons. Unmatched junction bases numbered 7, after V lost 6 bases and J lost 2 bases. This CDR3 comprises 15 residues. Specimen: blood. This chain links TRBV12-3 or TRBV12-4 with TRBJ2-3; 8 nucleotides agree with TRBD2. This clonotype originated in a man aged 55 to 69 in good health. The CDR3 loop is CASSTGLENTDTQYF. The CDR3 DNA reads as TGTGCCAGCAGCACGGGACTAGAGAACACAGATACGCAGTATTTT.